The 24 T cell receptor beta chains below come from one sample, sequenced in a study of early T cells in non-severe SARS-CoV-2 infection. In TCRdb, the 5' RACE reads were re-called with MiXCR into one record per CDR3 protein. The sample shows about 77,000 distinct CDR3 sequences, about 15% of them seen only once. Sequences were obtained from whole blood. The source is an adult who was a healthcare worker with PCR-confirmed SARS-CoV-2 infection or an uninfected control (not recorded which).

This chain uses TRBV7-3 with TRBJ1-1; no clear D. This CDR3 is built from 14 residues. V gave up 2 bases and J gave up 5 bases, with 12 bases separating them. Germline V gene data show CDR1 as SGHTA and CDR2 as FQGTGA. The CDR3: CASSLRPFGTEAFF. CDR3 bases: TGTGCCAGCAGCTTACGCCCTTTCGGGACTGAAGCTTTCTTT.

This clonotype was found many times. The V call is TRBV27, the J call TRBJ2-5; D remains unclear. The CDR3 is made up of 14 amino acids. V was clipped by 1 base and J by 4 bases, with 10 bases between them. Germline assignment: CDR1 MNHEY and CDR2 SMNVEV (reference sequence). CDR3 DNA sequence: TGTGCCAGCAGTTTATGGAGAAACGGAGAGACCCAGTACTTC. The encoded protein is CASSLWRNGETQYF.

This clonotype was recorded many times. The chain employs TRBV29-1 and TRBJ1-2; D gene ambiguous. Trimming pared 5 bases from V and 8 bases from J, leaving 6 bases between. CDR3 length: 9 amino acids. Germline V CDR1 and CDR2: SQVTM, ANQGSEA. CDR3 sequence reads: CSVLPGYTF. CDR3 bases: TGCAGCGTTCTCCCAGGCTACACCTTC.

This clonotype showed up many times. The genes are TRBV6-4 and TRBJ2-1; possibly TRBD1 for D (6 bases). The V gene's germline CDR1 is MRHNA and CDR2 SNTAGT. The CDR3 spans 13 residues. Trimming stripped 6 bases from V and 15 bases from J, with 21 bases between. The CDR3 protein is CASRITTGSRLFF. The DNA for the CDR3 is TGTGCCAGCAGAATTACCACAGGGAGCAGATTGTTCTTC.

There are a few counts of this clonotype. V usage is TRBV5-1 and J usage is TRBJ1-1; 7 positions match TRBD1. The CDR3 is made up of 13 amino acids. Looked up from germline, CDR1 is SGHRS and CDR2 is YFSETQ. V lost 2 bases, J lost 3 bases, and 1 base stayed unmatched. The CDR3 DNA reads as TGCGCCAGCAGCTTCGGGACAGACACTGAAGCTTTCTTT. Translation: CASSFGTDTEAFF.

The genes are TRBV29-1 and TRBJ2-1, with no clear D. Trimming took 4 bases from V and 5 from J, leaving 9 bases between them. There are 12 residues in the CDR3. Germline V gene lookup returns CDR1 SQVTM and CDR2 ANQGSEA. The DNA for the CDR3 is TGCAGCGTTGTCCGGGCTAACAATGAGCAGTTCTTC. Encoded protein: CSVVRANNEQFF.

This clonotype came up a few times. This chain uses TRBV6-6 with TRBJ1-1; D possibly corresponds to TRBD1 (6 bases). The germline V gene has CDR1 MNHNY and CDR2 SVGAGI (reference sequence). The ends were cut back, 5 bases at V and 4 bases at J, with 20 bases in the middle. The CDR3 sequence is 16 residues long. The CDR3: CASSPSPGAESTEAFF. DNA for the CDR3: TGTGCCAGCAGTCCCTCCCCGGGGGCAGAGAGCACTGAAGCTTTCTTT.

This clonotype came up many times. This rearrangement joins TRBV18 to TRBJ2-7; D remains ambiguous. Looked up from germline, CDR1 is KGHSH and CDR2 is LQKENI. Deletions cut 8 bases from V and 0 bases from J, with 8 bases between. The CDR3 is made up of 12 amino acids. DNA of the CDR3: TGTGCCAGCAGCCCTAGCTCCTACGAGCAGTACTTC. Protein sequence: CASSPSSYEQYF.

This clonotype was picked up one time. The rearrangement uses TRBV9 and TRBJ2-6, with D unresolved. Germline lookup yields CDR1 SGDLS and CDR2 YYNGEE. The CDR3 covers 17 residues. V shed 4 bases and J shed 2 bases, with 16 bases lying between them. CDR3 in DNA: TGTGCCAGCAGCCCCCCCCTTGCCCTACCTGGGGCCAACGTCCTGACTTTC. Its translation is CASSPPLALPGANVLTF.

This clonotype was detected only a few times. CDR3 in amino acids: CASSSQGDGTEAFF. CDR3 nucleotide sequence: TGTGCCAGCAGCTCACAGGGAGACGGCACTGAAGCTTTCTTT. The genes are TRBV11-2 and TRBJ1-1; perhaps TRBD1 as D (6 bases). The V gene lost 4 bases and the J gene lost 4 bases, with 13 bases spanning the gap. The CDR3 has 14 amino acids. Germline CDR1 SGHAT, CDR2 FQNNGV.

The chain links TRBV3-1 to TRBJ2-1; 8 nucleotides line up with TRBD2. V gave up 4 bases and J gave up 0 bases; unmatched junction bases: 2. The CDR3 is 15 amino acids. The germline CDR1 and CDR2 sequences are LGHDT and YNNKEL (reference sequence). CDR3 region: CASSRSGNSYNEQFF. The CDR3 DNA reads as TGTGCCAGCAGCCGTAGCGGGAACTCCTACAATGAGCAGTTCTTC.

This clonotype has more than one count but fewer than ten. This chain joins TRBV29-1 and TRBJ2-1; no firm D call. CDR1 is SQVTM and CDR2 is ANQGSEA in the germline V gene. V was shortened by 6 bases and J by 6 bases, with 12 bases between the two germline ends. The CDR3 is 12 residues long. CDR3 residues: CSVYYSGNEQFF. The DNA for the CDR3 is TGCAGCGTCTACTATTCGGGCAATGAGCAGTTCTTC.

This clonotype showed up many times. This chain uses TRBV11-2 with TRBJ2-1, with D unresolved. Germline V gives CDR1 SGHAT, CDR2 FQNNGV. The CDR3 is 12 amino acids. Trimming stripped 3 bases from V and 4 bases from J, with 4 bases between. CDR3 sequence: CASSLGYNEQFF. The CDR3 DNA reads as TGTGCCAGCAGCTTGGGATACAATGAGCAGTTCTTC.

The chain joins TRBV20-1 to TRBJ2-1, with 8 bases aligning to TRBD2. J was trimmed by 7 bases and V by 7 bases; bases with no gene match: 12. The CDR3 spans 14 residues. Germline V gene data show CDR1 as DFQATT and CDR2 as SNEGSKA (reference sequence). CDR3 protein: CSVRRSGSNNEQFF. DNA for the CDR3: TGCAGTGTTCGAAGGAGCGGGAGTAATAATGAGCAGTTCTTC.

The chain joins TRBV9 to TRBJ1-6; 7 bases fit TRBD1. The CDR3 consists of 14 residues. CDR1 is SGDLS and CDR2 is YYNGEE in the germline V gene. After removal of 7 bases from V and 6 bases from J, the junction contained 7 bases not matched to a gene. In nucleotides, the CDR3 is TGTGCCAGCGGCAACAGGGGCGGTAATTCACCCCTCCACTTT. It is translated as CASGNRGGNSPLHF. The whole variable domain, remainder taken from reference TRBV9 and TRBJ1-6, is DSGVTQTPKHLITATGQRVTLRCSPRSGDLSVYWYQQSLDQGLQFLIQYYNGEERAKGNILERFSAQQFPDLHSELNLSSLELGDSALYFCASGNRGGNSPLHFGNGTRLTVT.

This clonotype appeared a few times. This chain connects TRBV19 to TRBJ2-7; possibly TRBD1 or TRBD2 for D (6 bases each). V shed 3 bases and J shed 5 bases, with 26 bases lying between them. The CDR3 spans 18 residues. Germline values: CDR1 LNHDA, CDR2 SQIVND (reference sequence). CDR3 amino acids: CASSMGGKASAEVHEQYF. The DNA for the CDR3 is TGTGCCAGTAGTATGGGGGGCAAGGCTAGCGCTGAAGTCCACGAGCAGTACTTC. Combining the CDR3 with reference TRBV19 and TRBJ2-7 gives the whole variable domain DGGITQSPKYLFRKEGQNVTLSCEQNLNHDAMYWYRQDPGQGLRLIYYSQIVNDFQKGDIAEGYSVSREKKESFPLTVTSAQKNPTAFYLCASSMGGKASAEVHEQYFGPGTRLTVT.

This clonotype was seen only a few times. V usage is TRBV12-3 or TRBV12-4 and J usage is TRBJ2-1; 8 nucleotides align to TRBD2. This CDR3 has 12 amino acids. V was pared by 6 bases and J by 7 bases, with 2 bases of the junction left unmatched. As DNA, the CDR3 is TGTGCCAGCAGCACTAGCGGTAATGAGCAGTTCTTC. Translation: CASSTSGNEQFF.

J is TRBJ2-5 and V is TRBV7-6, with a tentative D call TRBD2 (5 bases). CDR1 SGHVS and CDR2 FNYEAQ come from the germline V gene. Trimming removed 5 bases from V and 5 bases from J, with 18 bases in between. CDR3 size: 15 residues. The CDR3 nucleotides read TGTGCCAGCAGCGTAAACCCCGGGCCGGGGGAGACCCAGTACTTC. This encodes CASSVNPGPGETQYF.

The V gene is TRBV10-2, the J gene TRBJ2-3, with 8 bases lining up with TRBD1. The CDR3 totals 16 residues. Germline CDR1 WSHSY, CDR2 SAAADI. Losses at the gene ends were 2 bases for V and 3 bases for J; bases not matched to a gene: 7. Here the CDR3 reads CASSEPQGAQTDTQYF. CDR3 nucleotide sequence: TGCGCCAGCAGTGAGCCTCAGGGGGCCCAGACAGATACGCAGTATTTT.

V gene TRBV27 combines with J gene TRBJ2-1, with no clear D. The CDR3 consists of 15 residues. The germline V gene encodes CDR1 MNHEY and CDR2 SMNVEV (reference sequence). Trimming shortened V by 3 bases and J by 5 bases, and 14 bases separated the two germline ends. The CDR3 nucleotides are TGTGCCAGCAGTTTTCTTCCCCGGACGCACAATGAGCAGTTCTTC. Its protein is CASSFLPRTHNEQFF.

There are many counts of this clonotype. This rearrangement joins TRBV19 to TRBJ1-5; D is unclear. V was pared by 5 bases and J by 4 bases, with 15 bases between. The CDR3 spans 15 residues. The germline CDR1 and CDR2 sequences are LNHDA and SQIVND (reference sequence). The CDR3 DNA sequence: TGTGCCAGTAGTGCTGGCGTCGGGGAGAATCAGCCCCAGCATTTT. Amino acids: CASSAGVGENQPQHF.

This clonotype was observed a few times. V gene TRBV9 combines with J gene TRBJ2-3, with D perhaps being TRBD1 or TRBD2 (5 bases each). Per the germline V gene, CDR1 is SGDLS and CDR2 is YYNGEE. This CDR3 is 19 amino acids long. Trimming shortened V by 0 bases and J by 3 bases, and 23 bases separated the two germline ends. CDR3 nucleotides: TGTGCCAGCAGCGTAGATGGGACCCGTCCGGGGTTATGGACAGATACGCAGTATTTT. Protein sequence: CASSVDGTRPGLWTDTQYF.

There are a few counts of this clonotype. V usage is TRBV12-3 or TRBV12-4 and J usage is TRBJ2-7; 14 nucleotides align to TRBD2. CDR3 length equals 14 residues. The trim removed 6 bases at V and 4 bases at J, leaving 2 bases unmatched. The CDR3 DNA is TGTGCCAGCAGAGGGACTAGCGGGAGATACGAGCAGTACTTC. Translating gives CASRGTSGRYEQYF.

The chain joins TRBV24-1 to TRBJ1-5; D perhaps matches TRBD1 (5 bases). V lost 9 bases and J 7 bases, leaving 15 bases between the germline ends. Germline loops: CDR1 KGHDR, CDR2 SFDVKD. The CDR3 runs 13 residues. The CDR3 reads CATGDRSGQPQHF. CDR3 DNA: TGTGCCACCGGCGACCGGTCAGGGCAGCCCCAGCATTTT.